A selection of T cell receptor beta chains follows, all from one sample in a study of post-analysis software for immune sequencing data. TCRdb recomputed calls from the PCR reads with MiXCR, one row per CDR3 protein. The sample has around 190,000 distinct CDR3 sequences, roughly 28% seen once; the top ten hold around 3.7%. Sequencing was carried out using blood. The source of these receptors is a girl younger than 18 with multiple sclerosis. Both conserved end residues are part of each CDR3. The order of the fields is clone size, D gene, V gene, J gene, CDR3 DNA, CDR3 protein. The D gene is left open where the match is weak. Clone size is given for some rows only: seen once, a few or many times, or a class if the clone is expanded.

abundance: .
d_gene: .
v_gene: TRBV12-3/TRBV12-4
j_gene: TRBJ2-4
CDR3nt: TGTGCCAGCAGTCGGGACACTGGGAACATTCAGTACTTC
CDR3aa: CASSRDTGNIQYF

abundance: many
d_gene: TRBD2
v_gene: TRBV4-2
j_gene: TRBJ2-1
CDR3nt: TGTGCCAGCAGCCAGACTAGCGGGGGGGCGCATGAGCAGTTCTTC
CDR3aa: CASSQTSGGAHEQFF

abundance: many
d_gene: .
v_gene: TRBV5-1
j_gene: TRBJ2-3
CDR3nt: TGCGCCAGCAGCTTGGGAGCGGCTGACACAGATACGCAGTATTTT
CDR3aa: CASSLGAADTDTQYF

abundance: few
d_gene: .
v_gene: TRBV28
j_gene: TRBJ1-1
CDR3nt: TGTGCCAGCAGTGGGAGCTTTGACCTCAGGCGGACTGAAGCTTTCTTT
CDR3aa: CASSGSFDLRRTEAFF

abundance: .
d_gene: .
v_gene: TRBV5-1
j_gene: TRBJ1-1
CDR3nt: TGCGCCAGCAGTCGGGACATGAACACTGAAGCTTTCTTT
CDR3aa: CASSRDMNTEAFF

abundance: few
d_gene: TRBD1
v_gene: TRBV6-6
j_gene: TRBJ1-4
CDR3nt: TGTGCCAGCAGTTCCCCCCGGGACAGGGAGAACAAACTGTTTTTT
CDR3aa: CASSSPRDRENKLFF

abundance: .
d_gene: TRBD1
v_gene: TRBV28
j_gene: TRBJ2-7
CDR3nt: TGTGCCAGCAGTTCCTCCGGGACAGCATACGAGCAGTACTTC
CDR3aa: CASSSSGTAYEQYF

abundance: many
d_gene: .
v_gene: TRBV20-1
j_gene: TRBJ2-1
CDR3nt: TGCAGCGGGGGGCAAAATCCTACAAATGAGCAGTTCTTC
CDR3aa: CSGGQNPTNEQFF

abundance: many
d_gene: .
v_gene: TRBV20-1
j_gene: TRBJ2-5
CDR3nt: TGCAGTGCTAGAGACCTTCTTTTGCCCCAAGAGACCCAGTACTTC
CDR3aa: CSARDLLLPQETQYF

abundance: many
d_gene: TRBD1
v_gene: TRBV5-1
j_gene: TRBJ2-4
CDR3nt: TGCGCCAGCAGCACCGGGACAGGGTCCGGGGACATTCAGTACTTC
CDR3aa: CASSTGTGSGDIQYF

abundance: .
d_gene: .
v_gene: TRBV20-1
j_gene: TRBJ1-6
CDR3nt: TGCAGTGCGACCCGGGACGCGAGCTCCTATAATTCACCCCTCCACTTT
CDR3aa: CSATRDASSYNSPLHF

abundance: .
d_gene: .
v_gene: TRBV20-1
j_gene: TRBJ1-1
CDR3nt: TGCAGTGCAGACCCCACCGGGACAAGGGGTTTCAACACTGAAGCTTTCTTT
CDR3aa: CSADPTGTRGFNTEAFF

abundance: .
d_gene: .
v_gene: TRBV27
j_gene: TRBJ1-2
CDR3nt: TGTGCCAGCAGTTTAATGGCCGAATCAAACTATGGCTACACCTTC
CDR3aa: CASSLMAESNYGYTF

abundance: few
d_gene: TRBD1
v_gene: TRBV27
j_gene: TRBJ1-5
CDR3nt: TGTGCCAGCAGTTTATTGGCGTCCCGACAGGGGCCCCAGCATTTT
CDR3aa: CASSLLASRQGPQHF

abundance: .
d_gene: .
v_gene: TRBV5-1
j_gene: TRBJ2-3
CDR3nt: TGCGCCAGCGGAGCGGATACGTCGGATACGCAGTATTTT
CDR3aa: CASGADTSDTQYF

abundance: .
d_gene: TRBD2
v_gene: TRBV5-1
j_gene: TRBJ2-3
CDR3nt: TGCGCCAGCAGATCTAGCGGGGACCTCACAGATACGCAGTATTTT
CDR3aa: CASRSSGDLTDTQYF

abundance: many
d_gene: .
v_gene: TRBV29-1
j_gene: TRBJ2-7
CDR3nt: TGCAGCGTCCTGACAGCGTCCTCCTACGAGCAGTACTTC
CDR3aa: CSVLTASSYEQYF

abundance: few
d_gene: TRBD2
v_gene: TRBV2
j_gene: TRBJ2-3
CDR3nt: TGTGCCAGCAGTGAACTAGCGGGGGTAGATACGCAGTATTTT
CDR3aa: CASSELAGVDTQYF

abundance: .
d_gene: TRBD2
v_gene: TRBV20-1
j_gene: TRBJ2-1
CDR3nt: TGCAGTGCCGACCGCCTAGCGGACAACAATGAGCAGTTCTTC
CDR3aa: CSADRLADNNEQFF

abundance: many
d_gene: TRBD2
v_gene: TRBV11-2
j_gene: TRBJ2-7
CDR3nt: TGTGCCAGCAGCGCAACTTACGGGGGGATCACCTACGAGCAGTACTTC
CDR3aa: CASSATYGGITYEQYF

abundance: many
d_gene: TRBD1
v_gene: TRBV20-1
j_gene: TRBJ2-7
CDR3nt: TGCAGTGCCGGGACAGGGGACTACGAGCAGTACTTC
CDR3aa: CSAGTGDYEQYF

abundance: .
d_gene: TRBD2
v_gene: TRBV10-3
j_gene: TRBJ2-2
CDR3nt: TGTGCCATCAGTGGGACTAGCGGAGACACCGGGGAGCTGTTTTTT
CDR3aa: CAISGTSGDTGELFF

abundance: few
d_gene: .
v_gene: TRBV20-1
j_gene: TRBJ2-1
CDR3nt: TGCAGTGCTAGAAGTCCCGGGACATCTTACTCCTACAATGAGCAGTTCTTC
CDR3aa: CSARSPGTSYSYNEQFF

abundance: many
d_gene: .
v_gene: TRBV20-1
j_gene: TRBJ2-7
CDR3nt: TGCAGTGCTAGGGTCGCCTCCAGCTCCTACGAGCAGTACTTC
CDR3aa: CSARVASSSYEQYF

abundance: many
d_gene: TRBD2
v_gene: TRBV5-1
j_gene: TRBJ2-7
CDR3nt: TGCGCCAGCAGCCCCGGGGGGGAGGACGAGCAGTACTTC
CDR3aa: CASSPGGEDEQYF

abundance: few
d_gene: .
v_gene: TRBV6-6
j_gene: TRBJ1-5
CDR3nt: TGTGCCAGCAGTACTTTTTGGCCCCAGCATTTT
CDR3aa: CASSTFWPQHF

abundance: .
d_gene: TRBD2
v_gene: TRBV7-9
j_gene: TRBJ2-7
CDR3nt: TGTACCAGCAGCTGGACCCTAGCGGGAGTGGGGGAGCAGTACTTC
CDR3aa: CTSSWTLAGVGEQYF

abundance: few
d_gene: .
v_gene: TRBV6-1
j_gene: TRBJ2-6
CDR3nt: TGTGCCAGCAGTGAATATCGGGGGACCAACGTCCTGACTTTC
CDR3aa: CASSEYRGTNVLTF

abundance: .
d_gene: TRBD1
v_gene: TRBV5-1
j_gene: TRBJ1-2
CDR3nt: TGCGCCAGCAGTTGCTCGGGACAGGGGGCTTCTGGCTACACCTTC
CDR3aa: CASSCSGQGASGYTF

abundance: many
d_gene: .
v_gene: TRBV3-1
j_gene: TRBJ2-7
CDR3nt: TGTGCCAGCAGCAAGTCACCCTCCCCGGGGCAGTACTTC
CDR3aa: CASSKSPSPGQYF

abundance: .
d_gene: .
v_gene: TRBV5-1
j_gene: TRBJ2-1
CDR3nt: TGCGCCAGCAGCTTTGAGGGGGGATCCTCCTACAATGAGCAGTTCTTC
CDR3aa: CASSFEGGSSYNEQFF

abundance: .
d_gene: .
v_gene: TRBV20-1
j_gene: TRBJ1-2
CDR3nt: TGCAGTGCTAGAGACCTTGCTAACTATGGCTACACCTTC
CDR3aa: CSARDLANYGYTF

abundance: many
d_gene: TRBD1
v_gene: TRBV6-1
j_gene: TRBJ2-7
CDR3nt: TGTGCCAGCAGTGAGCACCGGGACAGATCCTACGAGCAGTACTTC
CDR3aa: CASSEHRDRSYEQYF

abundance: .
d_gene: TRBD2
v_gene: TRBV25-1
j_gene: TRBJ2-3
CDR3nt: TGTGCCAGCAGTAGGCGGGAGTACCCAGATACGCAGTATTTT
CDR3aa: CASSRREYPDTQYF

abundance: few
d_gene: .
v_gene: TRBV2
j_gene: TRBJ2-1
CDR3nt: TGTGCCAGCCGGGAGGGACAGGGTCGCTACAATGAGCAGTTCTTC
CDR3aa: CASREGQGRYNEQFF

abundance: .
d_gene: .
v_gene: TRBV15
j_gene: TRBJ2-7
CDR3nt: TGTGCCACCAGCAGAAGGACAACCGCCTACGAGCAGTACTTC
CDR3aa: CATSRRTTAYEQYF

abundance: .
d_gene: TRBD1
v_gene: TRBV5-1
j_gene: TRBJ1-1
CDR3nt: TGCGCCAGCAGCGAAGGGGGACAGGGGCTCACTGAAGCTTTCTTT
CDR3aa: CASSEGGQGLTEAFF

abundance: few
d_gene: .
v_gene: TRBV5-1
j_gene: TRBJ2-7
CDR3nt: TGCGCCAGCAGCTTGGCGCCGGTGTCCTACGAGCAGTACTTC
CDR3aa: CASSLAPVSYEQYF

abundance: few
d_gene: .
v_gene: TRBV5-5
j_gene: TRBJ2-5
CDR3nt: TGTGCCAGCAGCTTGGGAGACCCGGGGGCGACCCAGTACTTC
CDR3aa: CASSLGDPGATQYF

abundance: many
d_gene: TRBD1
v_gene: TRBV5-1
j_gene: TRBJ2-7
CDR3nt: TGCGCCAGCAGCGAGACAGGGTACTCCTACGAGCAGTACTTC
CDR3aa: CASSETGYSYEQYF

abundance: many
d_gene: .
v_gene: TRBV29-1
j_gene: TRBJ1-5
CDR3nt: TGCAGCGTTGGGGGATTTGGTCAGCCCCAGCATTTT
CDR3aa: CSVGGFGQPQHF

abundance: few
d_gene: .
v_gene: TRBV28
j_gene: TRBJ2-7
CDR3nt: TGTGCCAGCAGCTTACGGGCCTCTTACTACGAGCAGTACTTC
CDR3aa: CASSLRASYYEQYF

abundance: .
d_gene: TRBD2
v_gene: TRBV12-3/TRBV12-4
j_gene: TRBJ2-5
CDR3nt: TGTGCCAGCAGTTTAAGGGTATTGGGTGCTAGCGGGACTGAGCAGTACTTC
CDR3aa: CASSLRVLGASGTEQYF

abundance: many
d_gene: TRBD1
v_gene: TRBV27
j_gene: TRBJ2-7
CDR3nt: TGTGCCAGCAGTTTAAGGGGGACAGGGGACTACTACGAGCAGTACTTC
CDR3aa: CASSLRGTGDYYEQYF

abundance: .
d_gene: .
v_gene: TRBV12-3/TRBV12-4
j_gene: TRBJ2-3
CDR3nt: TGTGCCAGCAGTTTCGACGGGGTTTCGGATACGCAGTATTTT
CDR3aa: CASSFDGVSDTQYF

abundance: .
d_gene: .
v_gene: TRBV28
j_gene: TRBJ1-4
CDR3nt: TGTGCCAGCAGTTCACTCGAAGGGGGGACTGAAAAACTGTTTTTT
CDR3aa: CASSSLEGGTEKLFF

abundance: many
d_gene: .
v_gene: TRBV20-1
j_gene: TRBJ2-1
CDR3nt: TGCAGTGCTAGGGGGCAGGGGCCTAGCAATGAGCAGTTCTTC
CDR3aa: CSARGQGPSNEQFF

abundance: many
d_gene: TRBD2
v_gene: TRBV6-1
j_gene: TRBJ2-3
CDR3nt: TGTGCCAGCACATTCGGCGCTAGCGGGAGCGCAGATACGCAGTATTTT
CDR3aa: CASTFGASGSADTQYF